This T cell receptor (beta chain) was sequenced for a study of shared clonotypes between healthy human individuals. The wider study: Each donor had three CD4 naive, three CD4 memory, two CD8 naive and one CD8 memory plate.

In the naive CD8 group, cells lacked CD45RO and were positively selected for CCR7, so terminally differentiated effector memory CD45RA+ cells were left out. The germline V gene has CDR1 SGHAT and CDR2 FQNNGV. The V end was cut by 5 bases, the J end by 4 bases, with 9 bases between. CDR3 size: 12 residues. Of note for this clone: Its antigen is unidentified.

General study findings and limits: The study found lower generation probabilities in non-shared clonotypes than in those shared by all four donors. At large depth, rarefaction still showed sorted-subset sequencing to be incomplete.

The sorted-subset replicate PCRs were given around 200 ng DNA, which is 30,000 to 35,000 T cell genomes. Libraries were prepared by immunoSEQ multiplex PCR; TCRdb keeps only in-frame clonotypes and omits some of them. The repertoire holds some 2,000,000 clones, with about 95% as singletons. Sequenced material: naive CD8+ T cells sorted from blood. This TCR came from a man aged 18 to 29 in good health. The chain joins TRBV11-2 to TRBJ2-7; D is unclear. In DNA form, the CDR3 reads TGTGCCAGCAGCGCACCCGCTTACGAGCAGTACTTC. It is translated as CASSAPAYEQYF.